Below, 18 T cell receptor beta chains from the same sample are listed, as sequenced in a study of T cell repertoires in cytomegalovirus infection. These receptors' antigens are unknown. TCRdb processed the reads anew with MiXCR; each CDR3 protein has one entry. This table has fewer than 650,000 distinct CDR3 sequences, 35% to 50% appearing once. This material consisted of cultured PBMCs, taken from culture after CMV antigen stimulation. The origin of the receptors is a human donor in good health (CMV status not recorded). Some clones in this sample may be carry-over from other donors' samples.

CDR3 in amino acids: CASSPWPLAGVNEQFF. In DNA, the CDR3 is TGTGCCAGCAGCCCCTGGCCCCTAGCGGGAGTGAATGAGCAGTTCTTC. The chain employs TRBV5-4 and TRBJ2-1; 10 bases agree with TRBD2. The CDR3 loop spans 16 amino acids. The ends lost 4 bases at V and 7 bases at J; junction bases unmatched: 11. Germline V gene lookup returns CDR1 SGHNT and CDR2 YYREEE (reference sequence).

The chain links TRBV7-8 to TRBJ1-1; D remains ambiguous. Germline V gives CDR1 SGHVS, CDR2 FQNEAQ. The CDR3 runs to 15 residues. With 0 bases removed from V and 5 bases from J, the gap between germline ends came to 13 bases. CDR3 protein: CASSLARGRRTEAFF. In nucleotides, the CDR3 is TGTGCCAGCAGCTTAGCGCGGGGAAGGAGGACTGAAGCTTTCTTT. Drawing the rest from reference TRBV7-8 and TRBJ1-1, the complete variable domain is GAGVSQSPRYKVAKRGQDVALRCDPISGHVSLFWYQQALGQGPEFLTYFQNEAQLDKSGLPSDRFFAERPEGSVSTLKIQRTQQEDSAVYLCASSLARGRRTEAFFGQGTRLTVV.

The chain recombines TRBV11-2 with TRBJ2-7; 7 bases fit TRBD1. The germline V gene encodes CDR1 SGHAT and CDR2 FQNNGV. V lost 4 bases, J lost 4 bases, and 19 bases stayed unmatched. CDR3 size: 18 residues. The CDR3 nucleotides are TGTGCCAGCAGCTCTATTTGGGACAGACAGGACCCATCATACGAGCAGTACTTC. Protein sequence: CASSSIWDRQDPSYEQYF.

The V call is TRBV7-2, the J call TRBJ2-7; D is unclear. This CDR3 has 14 residues. Trimming cost V 7 bases and J 2 bases, with 15 bases left between them. CDR1 and CDR2 (germline): SGHTA, FQGNSA. This CDR3 reads CASTSWPGTYEQYF. CDR3 coding DNA: TGTGCCAGCACCTCTTGGCCTGGGACCTACGAGCAGTACTTC.

This clonotype was seen repeatedly, ten times or more. V is TRBV7-8 and J is TRBJ1-5, with D perhaps matching TRBD1 (5 bases). Germline V CDR1 and CDR2: SGHVS, FQNEAQ. Trimming left V 5 bases short and J 2 bases short, with 13 bases between. The CDR3 contains 15 residues. The CDR3 here is CASSEGQGGNQPQHF. CDR3 in DNA: TGTGCCAGCAGCGAAGGGCAGGGTGGCAATCAGCCCCAGCATTTT.

Worth noting for this clonotype: One end of the junction does not line up with germline, which may come from a read error. The V and J genes are TRBV6-6 and TRBJ2-4, with no clear D. Per the germline V gene, CDR1 is MNHNY and CDR2 is SVGAGI (reference sequence). This CDR3 is built from 13 residues. The CDR3, as DNA: TGTGCCAGCAGTTTCCAAGCCCAAAACATTCAGTACTTC. The encoded protein is CASSFQAQNIQYF.

This clonotype came up a few times. The chain is built from TRBV19 and TRBJ2-7, with D perhaps matching TRBD1 or TRBD2 (5 bases each). The CDR3 covers 14 residues. Per germline, CDR1 LNHDA and CDR2 SQIVND (reference sequence). Trimming stripped 3 bases from V and 2 bases from J, with 11 bases between. The CDR3 protein is CASSIERGPYEQYF. Written as DNA, the CDR3 is TGTGCCAGTAGTATTGAGAGGGGACCCTACGAGCAGTACTTC.

The sample holds many counts of this clonotype. This chain uses TRBV7-2 with TRBJ1-2; D gene unclear. CDR3 length: 14 residues. Germline V gene data show CDR1 as SGHTA and CDR2 as FQGNSA. Between the trimmed V and J ends, which lost 5 bases and 9 bases, there was a span of 19 bases. The CDR3 coding sequence is TGTGCCAGCAGCCCCGATCGTGCGGGCTGGAGCTACACCTTC. Translation gives CASSPDRAGWSYTF.

The J gene is TRBJ2-7, the V gene TRBV9; TRBD2 agrees at 7 bases. Germline lookup yields CDR1 SGDLS and CDR2 YYNGEE. The V and J ends lost 0 bases and 3 bases, in that order; junction bases with no gene match: 6. The CDR3 runs 15 residues. The CDR3 DNA is TGTGCCAGCAGCGTAGGTACTAGCGTGCTCTACGAGCAGTACTTC. Translated, it gives CASSVGTSVLYEQYF.

The chain carries TRBV6-1 and TRBJ2-3; 11 bases are a match to TRBD2. Germline V gene sequence: CDR1 MNHNS, CDR2 SASEGT. The V and J ends lost 2 bases and 5 bases, in that order; junction bases with no gene match: 9. CDR3 length: 17 residues. Written as DNA, the CDR3 is TGTGCCAGCAGTGAAAGTGTAGCGGGAGGGCCCGGAGATACGCAGTATTTT. Residues: CASSESVAGGPGDTQYF.

This clonotype was detected only once. The J gene is TRBJ2-7, the V gene TRBV6-6, with D perhaps matching TRBD1 (6 bases). This CDR3 spans 16 amino acids. The V gene lost 0 bases and the J gene lost 0 bases, with 12 bases spanning the gap. From germline, CDR1 is MNHNY and CDR2 SVGAGI (reference sequence). The CDR3 sequence: CASSYSGAQSSYEQYF. For the CDR3, the DNA is TGTGCCAGCAGTTACTCGGGGGCTCAATCCTCCTACGAGCAGTACTTC.

J is TRBJ1-4 and V is TRBV5-1, with D tentatively TRBD1 (6 bases). The V and J ends lost 3 bases and 6 bases respectively, with 15 bases between them. The CDR3 spans 15 residues. Germline V lookup: CDR1 SGHRS, CDR2 YFSETQ. The CDR3 here is CASSSLGGEDEKLFF. CDR3 DNA: TGCGCCAGCAGCTCCCTCGGGGGCGAGGATGAAAAACTGTTTTTT.

This clonotype was observed a few times. In DNA, the CDR3 is TGTGCCAGCAGCCAAGGACCCCTCGGACAGAGCTCTGGAAACACCATATATTTT. This encodes CASSQGPLGQSSGNTIYF. This sequence joins TRBV4-2 and TRBJ1-3; D possibly corresponds to TRBD1 (6 bases). The CDR3 loop spans 18 amino acids. Trimming stripped 1 base from V and 0 bases from J, with 16 bases between. Germline assignment: CDR1 LGHNA and CDR2 YNFKEQ.

In the case of this clonotype: The junction does not match germline at one end; this may be a read error. V usage is TRBV4-3 and J usage is TRBJ2-7, with D possibly being TRBD2 (7 bases). This CDR3 region has 14 residues. CDR1 and CDR2 (germline): LGHNA, YSLEER. CDR3 sequence (DNA): TGCGCCAGCAGCCAAGATCTTACGAAGGGGGGGATTTGGTTC. Encoded protein: CASSQDLTKGGIWF.

The chain has TRBV6-1 and TRBJ1-5; weak D call: TRBD1 (5 bases). V was trimmed by 7 bases and J by 0 bases, leaving 19 bases between them. This CDR3 contains 17 residues. Germline assignment: CDR1 MNHNS and CDR2 SASEGT. Here the CDR3 reads CASILVFGTDSNQPQHF. The DNA for the CDR3 is TGTGCCAGCATTCTAGTCTTCGGGACGGATAGCAATCAGCCCCAGCATTTT.

The genes are TRBV5-1 and TRBJ2-1, with TRBD2 matching 8 bases. V gave up 0 bases and J gave up 9 bases; unmatched junction bases: 8. The CDR3 is made up of 15 amino acids. Germline V gene data show CDR1 as SGHRS and CDR2 as YFSETQ. The CDR3 loop reads CASSLDPGGSGEQFF. The CDR3 coding sequence is TGCGCCAGCAGCTTGGACCCGGGGGGGAGCGGTGAGCAGTTCTTC.

A few counts support this clonotype. This sequence joins TRBV2 and TRBJ1-5, with D perhaps matching TRBD1 (5 bases). The V gene's germline CDR1 is SNHLY and CDR2 FYNNEI. This CDR3 spans 17 amino acids. Trimming removed 4 bases from V and 5 bases from J, with 21 bases in between. The CDR3 loop is CASSAERGYSGDQPQHF. The DNA of the CDR3 is TGTGCCAGCAGTGCTGAGAGGGGATATTCGGGGGATCAGCCCCAGCATTTT.

The chain links TRBV6-1 to TRBJ1-5; 7 nucleotides align to TRBD1. The CDR3 is 13 amino acids. The germline V gene encodes CDR1 MNHNS and CDR2 SASEGT. V lost 6 bases, J lost 5 bases, and 4 bases stayed unmatched. CDR3 sequence reads: CASRTGPDQPQHF. The CDR3 DNA reads TGTGCCAGCAGGACAGGGCCTGATCAGCCCCAGCATTTT.